This TCR beta chain was sequenced in a study of T-cell reconstitution after alpha-beta-depleted transplantation in children. Findings and caveats of the study: A year post-transplant, T-cell counts and diversity derived mostly from newly produced T cells. The study reportedly traced alpha-beta T cells about two months after transplant to several hundred expanded graft clones.

The TCRbeta library incorporated unique molecular identifiers. TCRdb re-called the PCR reads with MiXCR, one entry per CDR3 protein. In the table there are fewer than 700,000 distinct CDR3 sequences, 20% to 25% of which are singletons. This clonotype has only a few counts. Its specificity is unknown. Sequences were derived from PBMCs, mostly from graft donor cells, sampled 360 days after TCRalphabeta/CD19-depleted stem cell transplant. This clonotype was obtained from a boy younger than two who had a stem cell transplant for acute myeloid leukemia, so the T cells may come from the graft donor.

The CDR3 DNA reads as TGTGCCAGCGGGAACAGGACAAAAAAGTACGTC. The encoded protein is CASGNRTKKYV. The V and J genes are TRBV28 and TRBJ2-7; weak D call: TRBD1 (5 bases). The CDR3 runs 11 residues. Germline CDR1 reads MDHEN; CDR2 reads SYDVKM. V was shortened by 8 bases and J by 11 bases, with 16 bases between the two germline ends.